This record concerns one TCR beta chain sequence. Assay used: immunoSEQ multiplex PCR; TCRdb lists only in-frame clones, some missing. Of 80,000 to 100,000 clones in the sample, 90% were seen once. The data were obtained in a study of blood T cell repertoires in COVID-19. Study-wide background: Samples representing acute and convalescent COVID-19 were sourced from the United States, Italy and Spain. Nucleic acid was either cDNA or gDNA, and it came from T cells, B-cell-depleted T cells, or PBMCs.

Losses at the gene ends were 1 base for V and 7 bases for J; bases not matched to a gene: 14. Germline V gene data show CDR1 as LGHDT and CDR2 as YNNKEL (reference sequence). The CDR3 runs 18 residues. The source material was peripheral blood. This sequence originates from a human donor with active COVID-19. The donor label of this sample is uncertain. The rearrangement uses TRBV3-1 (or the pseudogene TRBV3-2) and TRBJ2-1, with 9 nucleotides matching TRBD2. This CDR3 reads CASSQGAVTSGPLNEQFF. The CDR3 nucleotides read TGTGCCAGCAGCCAAGGGGCGGTGACTAGCGGACCTCTTAATGAGCAGTTCTTC.